There are many counts of the clone carrying this T cell receptor beta chain. The sample comes from a study of early T cells in non-severe SARS-CoV-2 infection. Each CDR3 protein gets one entry after TCRdb re-called the 5' RACE reads with MiXCR. The table lists 50,000 to 60,000 distinct CDR3 sequences, more than 9.5% of them singletons. V lost 2 bases and J 6 bases, leaving 7 bases between the germline ends. The CDR3 extends over 12 amino acids. The chain employs TRBV12-3 or TRBV12-4 and TRBJ1-1, with unresolved D. The clonotype originates from an adult who was a healthcare worker with PCR-confirmed SARS-CoV-2 infection or an uninfected control (not recorded which). Sequencing used whole blood. Written as DNA, the CDR3 is TGTGCCAGCAGTTTAATAGAGGCTGAAGCTTTCTTT. It codes for CASSLIEAEAFF.